This entry concerns a single T cell receptor beta chain. These data come from a study of long-term antiretroviral therapy in people with HIV. Study background: Some samples came about a decade before the 2015 immediate-ART recommendation, and these were the earliest.

Treated in the United States were all of the participants with HIV. This was the immunoSEQ v3.0 assay at survey level. Produced via immunoSEQ multiplex PCR; TCRdb's table is partial and in-frame only. The repertoire consists of about 26,000 clones, with approximately 80% occurring once and the leading ten covering roughly 5%. The receptor was isolated from a woman in her twenties or thirties with HIV. Sequences were derived from unsorted PBMCs, sampled 1.1 years before starting antiretroviral therapy.

The CDR3 DNA is TGCGCCAGCAGCCATGCGTCACCGGTCGAGCAGTTCTTC. Amino acid sequence: CASSHASPVEQFF. The genes are TRBV4-1 and TRBJ2-1; D not resolved. The CDR3 length is 13 residues. V was clipped by 3 bases and J by 10 bases, with 13 bases between them. Germline loops: CDR1 MGHRA, CDR2 YSYEKL.